Below, one T cell receptor (beta chain) is given with its context. What it binds is not known. Peripheral blood from each donor was collected in a volume of 8 to 10 milliliters. A second PCR, run for roughly 7 to 11 cycles, used a sample-barcoded 5' primer plus a J-beta primer mix. A tag from a template-switch adaptor with 12 random nucleotides marked each cDNA molecule. Each CDR3 protein is one row after TCRdb ran MiXCR on the 5' RACE reads. The sample has about 1.8 million distinct CDR3 sequences; about 49% are singletons. The record originates from a study of blood T cells in healthy people across ages. Whole-study results and caveats: Per million T cells, TCR beta diversity dropped roughly linearly as age increased.

This CDR3 spans 15 amino acids. Unmatched junction bases numbered 16, after V lost 4 bases and J lost 11 bases. Germline V gene sequence: CDR1 LGHNA, CDR2 YSLEER. This sequence was found in a woman aged 40 to 50 in good health. The sample consisted of blood. The chain employs TRBV4-3 and TRBJ2-5; 7 positions agree with TRBD1. The CDR3 DNA sequence: TGCGCCAGCAGCCTTCGGGACAGCCCCTACAATGAGCAGTACTTC. It encodes CASSLRDSPYNEQYF.